The rows below give T cell receptor beta chains drawn from one sample of a study of T cell repertoires in cytomegalovirus infection. TCRdb used MiXCR to reprocess the reads, holding one entry per CDR3 protein. In the table there are a few hundred thousand distinct CDR3 sequences, about 30% of which are singletons. The sample was PBMCs. These receptors were collected from a human donor in good health (CMV status not recorded). Some clones in this sample may be carry-over from other donors' samples. CDR3s include the opening cysteine and the closing phenylalanine or tryptophan. The D gene is left open where the match is weak. Clone size is stated in some rows and not others, as once, few, many or a class when expanded.

d_call: NA; j_call: TRBJ2-5; v_call: TRBV6-2/TRBV6-3; clone_size: NA; cdr3_aa: CASSRGRRETQYF; cdr3_nt: TGTGCCAGCAGCCGAGGGCGGCGGGAGACCCAGTACTTC
d_call: TRBD1; j_call: TRBJ2-6; v_call: TRBV3-1; clone_size: NA; cdr3_aa: CASSQHPGQSSGANVLTF; cdr3_nt: TGTGCCAGCAGCCAACACCCGGGACAGAGCTCTGGGGCCAACGTCCTGACTTTC
d_call: NA; j_call: TRBJ1-5; v_call: TRBV19; clone_size: NA; cdr3_aa: CASSAGQNNQPQHF; cdr3_nt: TGTGCCAGTAGTGCCGGACAGAACAATCAGCCCCAGCATTTT
d_call: NA; j_call: TRBJ2-7; v_call: TRBV11-1; clone_size: NA; cdr3_aa: CASSLAGDLSKQYF; cdr3_nt: TGTGCCAGCAGCTTAGCGGGGGACCTCTCTAAGCAGTACTTC
d_call: NA; j_call: TRBJ2-3; v_call: TRBV7-2; clone_size: NA; cdr3_aa: CASSLDQLSTDTQYF; cdr3_nt: TGTGCCAGCAGCTTAGACCAGCTGAGCACAGATACGCAGTATTTT
d_call: NA; j_call: TRBJ1-4; v_call: TRBV19; clone_size: NA; cdr3_aa: CASTLGGAQNEKLFF; cdr3_nt: TGTGCCAGTACATTGGGGGGTGCCCAAAATGAAAAACTGTTTTTT
d_call: NA; j_call: TRBJ2-6; v_call: TRBV2; clone_size: NA; cdr3_aa: CASLLEPPSGANVLTF; cdr3_nt: TGTGCCAGCTTACTAGAGCCCCCCTCTGGGGCCAACGTCCTGACTTTC
d_call: NA; j_call: TRBJ1-3; v_call: TRBV7-8; clone_size: many; cdr3_aa: CASSPQGVGNTIYF; cdr3_nt: TGTGCCAGCAGCCCGCAGGGAGTCGGAAACACCATATATTTT
d_call: TRBD1; j_call: TRBJ1-3; v_call: TRBV4-3; clone_size: few; cdr3_aa: CASSQDLAGGSGNTIYF; cdr3_nt: TGCGCCAGCAGCCAAGATTTGGCAGGGGGGTCCGGAAACACCATATATTTT
d_call: NA; j_call: TRBJ2-1; v_call: TRBV19; clone_size: NA; cdr3_aa: CAAQGQYNEQFF; cdr3_nt: TGTGCCGCCCAAGGGCAGTACAATGAGCAGTTCTTC
d_call: NA; j_call: TRBJ2-1; v_call: TRBV12-3/TRBV12-4; clone_size: many; cdr3_aa: CATAGGSSYNEQFF; cdr3_nt: TGTGCCACAGCAGGGGGGAGCTCCTACAATGAGCAGTTCTTC
d_call: NA; j_call: TRBJ2-5; v_call: TRBV29-1; clone_size: NA; cdr3_aa: CSGMTDSVGETQYF; cdr3_nt: TGCAGCGGGATGACCGATAGCGTGGGTGAGACCCAGTACTTC
d_call: NA; j_call: TRBJ2-7; v_call: TRBV11-1; clone_size: few; cdr3_aa: CASSPGAGFEQYF; cdr3_nt: TGTGCCAGCAGCCCCGGCGCTGGTTTCGAGCAGTACTTC
d_call: TRBD2; j_call: TRBJ2-1; v_call: TRBV19; clone_size: NA; cdr3_aa: CASSTPRRAGVSSPDEQFF; cdr3_nt: TGTGCCAGTAGTACCCCCCGTCGAGCGGGAGTAAGCTCCCCGGATGAGCAGTTCTTC
d_call: NA; j_call: TRBJ1-2; v_call: TRBV7-2; clone_size: many; cdr3_aa: CASSPDNRQNYGYTF; cdr3_nt: TGTGCCAGCAGCCCCGATAATAGACAGAACTATGGCTACACCTTC
d_call: NA; j_call: TRBJ2-1; v_call: TRBV12-5; clone_size: NA; cdr3_aa: CASGLDSVYNEQFF; cdr3_nt: TGTGCTAGTGGTCTCGACTCCGTCTACAATGAGCAGTTCTTC
d_call: NA; j_call: TRBJ2-7; v_call: TRBV19; clone_size: NA; cdr3_aa: CASSPRRDGTREQYF; cdr3_nt: TGTGCCAGTAGTCCCCGCAGGGACGGGACGAGGGAGCAGTACTTC
d_call: TRBD2; j_call: TRBJ2-5; v_call: TRBV6-2/TRBV6-3; clone_size: NA; cdr3_aa: CASRTSGAYLTQYF; cdr3_nt: TGTGCCAGCAGGACTAGCGGGGCTTATTTGACCCAGTACTTC
d_call: NA; j_call: TRBJ2-7; v_call: TRBV29-1; clone_size: NA; cdr3_aa: CSVESWGSEQYF; cdr3_nt: TGCAGCGTTGAATCCTGGGGAAGCGAGCAGTACTTC
d_call: NA; j_call: TRBJ1-4; v_call: TRBV7-2; clone_size: many; cdr3_aa: CASSSGRLAEKLFF; cdr3_nt: TGTGCCAGCAGCTCGGGGAGGTTGGCTGAAAAACTGTTTTTT
d_call: NA; j_call: TRBJ1-3; v_call: TRBV19; clone_size: NA; cdr3_aa: CASSPRARGEGNTIYF; cdr3_nt: TGTGCCAGTAGCCCCAGGGCCCGTGGGGAAGGAAACACCATATATTTT
d_call: TRBD2; j_call: TRBJ2-1; v_call: TRBV20-1; clone_size: NA; cdr3_aa: CSARMRENHNEQFF; cdr3_nt: TGCAGTGCTAGAATGCGGGAGAACCACAATGAGCAGTTCTTC
d_call: NA; j_call: TRBJ2-5; v_call: TRBV7-2; clone_size: many; cdr3_aa: CASGPQSGNQETQYF; cdr3_nt: TGTGCCAGCGGCCCTCAAAGCGGCAACCAAGAGACCCAGTACTTC
d_call: TRBD2; j_call: TRBJ2-1; v_call: TRBV13; clone_size: NA; cdr3_aa: CASSLFSGGGRNEQFF; cdr3_nt: TGTGCCAGCAGCTTATTTTCCGGAGGCGGGAGGAATGAGCAGTTCTTC
d_call: NA; j_call: TRBJ1-6; v_call: TRBV7-2; clone_size: few; cdr3_aa: CASSPFGGSPLHF; cdr3_nt: TGTGCCAGCAGCCCCTTTGGGGGTTCACCCCTCCACTTT
d_call: NA; j_call: TRBJ1-6; v_call: TRBV4-2; clone_size: few; cdr3_aa: CASSQEVPRTRQDNSPLHF; cdr3_nt: TGTGCCAGCAGCCAAGAGGTCCCAAGAACCCGACAAGATAATTCACCCCTCCACTTT
d_call: TRBD2; j_call: TRBJ2-1; v_call: TRBV7-2; clone_size: few; cdr3_aa: CASSQQRESVEQFF; cdr3_nt: TGTGCCAGCAGCCAACAGCGGGAGTCGGTTGAGCAGTTCTTC
d_call: NA; j_call: TRBJ1-1; v_call: TRBV20-1; clone_size: NA; cdr3_aa: CSADPVSGNTEAFF; cdr3_nt: TGCAGTGCTGACCCGGTGTCGGGGAACACTGAAGCTTTCTTT
d_call: NA; j_call: TRBJ1-2; v_call: TRBV12-3/TRBV12-4; clone_size: NA; cdr3_aa: CASSFLDNYGYTF; cdr3_nt: TGTGCCAGCAGTTTCCTGGACAACTATGGCTACACCTTC
d_call: NA; j_call: TRBJ2-6; v_call: TRBV19; clone_size: NA; cdr3_aa: CASSIRGGSGANVLTF; cdr3_nt: TGTGCCAGTAGTATAAGGGGTGGGTCTGGGGCCAACGTCCTGACTTTC
d_call: TRBD1; j_call: TRBJ2-1; v_call: TRBV7-6; clone_size: few; cdr3_aa: CASSDHGTGGHEQFF; cdr3_nt: TGTGCCAGCAGCGATCATGGGACAGGGGGTCATGAGCAGTTCTTC
d_call: NA; j_call: TRBJ2-1; v_call: TRBV7-9; clone_size: NA; cdr3_aa: CASSRGSDEQFF; cdr3_nt: TGTGCCAGCAGCCGGGGGTCGGATGAGCAGTTCTTC
d_call: NA; j_call: TRBJ2-3; v_call: TRBV7-2; clone_size: many; cdr3_aa: CASSLDLSTDTQYF; cdr3_nt: TGTGCCAGCAGCTTAGATCTCAGCACAGATACGCAGTATTTT
d_call: TRBD1; j_call: TRBJ2-3; v_call: TRBV28; clone_size: many; cdr3_aa: CASLTGGTDTQYF; cdr3_nt: TGTGCCAGCCTGACAGGGGGCACAGATACGCAGTATTTT
d_call: NA; j_call: TRBJ1-5; v_call: TRBV12-3/TRBV12-4; clone_size: NA; cdr3_aa: CASSYRYSNQPQHF; cdr3_nt: TGTGCCAGCAGCTACCGCTATAGCAATCAGCCCCAGCATTTT
d_call: NA; j_call: TRBJ1-6; v_call: TRBV20-1; clone_size: few; cdr3_aa: CSARGGIIDNSPLHF; cdr3_nt: TGCAGTGCTAGGGGGGGAATTATCGATAATTCACCCCTCCACTTT
d_call: TRBD2; j_call: TRBJ2-3; v_call: TRBV24-1; clone_size: NA; cdr3_aa: CATSDPTSAARDTQYF; cdr3_nt: TGTGCCACCAGTGATCCTACTAGCGCTGCTAGGGATACGCAGTATTTT
d_call: NA; j_call: TRBJ2-1; v_call: TRBV5-5; clone_size: NA; cdr3_aa: CASTQSEQFF; cdr3_nt: TGTGCCAGCACTCAGTCTGAGCAGTTCTTC
d_call: NA; j_call: TRBJ1-5; v_call: TRBV7-2; clone_size: many; cdr3_aa: CASSLDGWPQHF; cdr3_nt: TGTGCCAGCAGCTTAGATGGTTGGCCCCAGCATTTT
d_call: NA; j_call: TRBJ2-7; v_call: TRBV7-9; clone_size: few; cdr3_aa: CASSRDFEQYF; cdr3_nt: TGTGCCAGCAGCCGGGACTTCGAGCAGTACTTC
d_call: NA; j_call: TRBJ2-2; v_call: TRBV7-9; clone_size: few; cdr3_aa: CASSGGTPNTGELFF; cdr3_nt: TGTGCCAGCAGTGGAGGCACTCCGAACACCGGGGAGCTGTTTTTT
d_call: NA; j_call: TRBJ2-3; v_call: TRBV7-2; clone_size: many; cdr3_aa: CASSLNRPGGPDTQYF; cdr3_nt: TGTGCCAGCAGCTTAAATCGACCCGGGGGACCAGATACGCAGTATTTT
d_call: NA; j_call: TRBJ1-5; v_call: TRBV7-8; clone_size: many; cdr3_aa: CASSLAIGIISNQPQHF; cdr3_nt: TGTGCCAGCAGCTTAGCTATAGGTATTATTAGCAATCAGCCCCAGCATTTT
d_call: NA; j_call: TRBJ1-1; v_call: TRBV7-2; clone_size: many; cdr3_aa: CASGLTGGTEAFF; cdr3_nt: TGTGCCAGCGGATTAACGGGGGGGACTGAAGCTTTCTTT
d_call: NA; j_call: TRBJ2-7; v_call: TRBV7-8; clone_size: many; cdr3_aa: CASGRPEYEQYF; cdr3_nt: TGTGCCAGCGGGAGGCCAGAGTACGAGCAGTACTTC
d_call: NA; j_call: TRBJ1-1; v_call: TRBV6-1; clone_size: many; cdr3_aa: CASRPLNTEAFF; cdr3_nt: TGTGCCAGCAGACCCCTGAACACTGAAGCTTTCTTT
d_call: TRBD2; j_call: TRBJ2-5; v_call: TRBV23-1; clone_size: NA; cdr3_aa: CASSPFSGIETQYF; cdr3_nt: TGCGCCAGCAGCCCCTTTAGCGGGATTGAGACCCAGTACTTC
d_call: TRBD1; j_call: TRBJ1-5; v_call: TRBV12-3/TRBV12-4; clone_size: many; cdr3_aa: CASSLPDRDNQPQHF; cdr3_nt: TGTGCCAGCAGTTTACCGGACAGGGACAATCAGCCCCAGCATTTT
d_call: TRBD1; j_call: TRBJ1-2; v_call: TRBV20-1; clone_size: few; cdr3_aa: CSASVTGEGYTF; cdr3_nt: TGCAGTGCTAGTGTGACAGGGGAGGGCTACACCTTC
d_call: TRBD1; j_call: TRBJ2-6; v_call: TRBV6-2/TRBV6-3; clone_size: once; cdr3_aa: CASRRTGIGANVLTF; cdr3_nt: TGTGCCAGCAGGCGGACAGGGATTGGGGCCAACGTCCTGACTTTC
d_call: TRBD2; j_call: TRBJ2-2; v_call: TRBV14; clone_size: few; cdr3_aa: CASSHWTSAELTGELFF; cdr3_nt: TGTGCCAGCAGCCACTGGACTAGCGCTGAACTCACCGGGGAGCTGTTTTTT
d_call: NA; j_call: TRBJ2-1; v_call: TRBV20-1; clone_size: few; cdr3_aa: CSASLPKGGNEQFF; cdr3_nt: TGCAGTGCTAGTCTACCCAAGGGGGGCAATGAGCAGTTCTTC
d_call: NA; j_call: TRBJ2-7; v_call: TRBV7-2; clone_size: many; cdr3_aa: CASTPRMGNNEQYF; cdr3_nt: TGTGCCAGCACTCCTAGGATGGGGAACAACGAGCAGTACTTC
d_call: NA; j_call: TRBJ1-2; v_call: TRBV7-9; clone_size: NA; cdr3_aa: CASGSGTYTF; cdr3_nt: TGTGCCAGCGGATCAGGGACCTACACCTTC
d_call: NA; j_call: TRBJ1-5; v_call: TRBV7-2; clone_size: NA; cdr3_aa: CASSSQGGGQPQHF; cdr3_nt: TGTGCCAGCAGCTCTCAAGGAGGGGGACAGCCCCAGCATTTT